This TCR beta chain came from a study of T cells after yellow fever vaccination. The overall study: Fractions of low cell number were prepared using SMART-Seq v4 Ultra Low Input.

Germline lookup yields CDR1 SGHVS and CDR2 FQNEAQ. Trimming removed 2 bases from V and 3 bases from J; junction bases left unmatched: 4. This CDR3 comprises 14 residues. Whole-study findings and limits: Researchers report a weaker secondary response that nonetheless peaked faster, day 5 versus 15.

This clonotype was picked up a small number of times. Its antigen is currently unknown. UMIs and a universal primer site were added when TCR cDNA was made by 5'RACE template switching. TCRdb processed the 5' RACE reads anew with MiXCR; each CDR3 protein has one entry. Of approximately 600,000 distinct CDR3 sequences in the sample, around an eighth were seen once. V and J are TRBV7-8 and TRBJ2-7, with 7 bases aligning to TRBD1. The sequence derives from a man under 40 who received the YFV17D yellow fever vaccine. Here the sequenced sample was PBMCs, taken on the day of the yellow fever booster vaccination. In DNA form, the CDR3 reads TGTGCCAGCAGCTTATGGCAGGGGGACTACGAGCAGTACTTC. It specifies CASSLWQGDYEQYF.